A selection of T cell receptor beta chains follows, all from one sample in a study of CD8+CD57+ T cells in acquired aplastic anemia. MiXCR, run by TCRdb on the reads, gives a single entry per CDR3 protein. The sample has about 270,000 distinct CDR3 sequences; approximately 80% are singletons. Material: sorted CD4+, CD8+, or CD8+CD57+ T cells (not recorded which) from PBMCs. These receptors all come from a human donor with aplastic anemia. Both conserved end residues are part of each CDR3. The order of the fields is CDR3 protein, CDR3 DNA, D gene, clone size, V gene, J gene. A D gene is named only where the DNA matches it firmly. Clone size appears in some rows only: once, few, many, or a class for an expanded clone.

CASSDGSDQEQLF	TGTGCCAGCAGCGATGGGAGCGACCAAGAGCAGTTGTTC	NA	NA	TRBV15	TRBJ2-7
CASSAEASAYNELTF	TGTGCCAGCAGCGCCGAGGCTAGCGCCTACAATGAGCTGACTTTC	NA	NA	TRBV9	TRBJ2-6
CASSEREGALYGYTF	TGTGCCAGCAGTGAAAGAGAGGGTGCCCTCTATGGCTACACCTTC	NA	NA	TRBV6-4	TRBJ1-2
CASSFAQGADTQYF	TGTGCCAGCAGCTTCGCGCAAGGTGCCGATACGCAGTACTTC	NA	NA	TRBV7-2	TRBJ2-7
CASSSPRGHASSDYTF	TGTGCCAGCAGCTCGCCCAGGGGGCACGCCAGCTCAGATTACACCTTC	TRBD1	NA	TRBV7-8	TRBJ1-2
CATSGRQGTVTDTQYF	TGTGCCACCAGCGGCCGACAGGGGACTGTGACAGATACGCAGTACTTT	TRBD1	NA	TRBV15	TRBJ2-3
CASSLVPGGVGGSPLHF	TGTGCCAGCAGCTTAGTACCCGGGGGAGTGGGTGGGTCACCCCTCCACTTT	NA	NA	TRBV7-9	TRBJ1-6
CASGVECKIQTF	TGTGCCAGCGGCGTAGAGTGTAAAATACAGACTTTT	NA	once	TRBV9	TRBJ1-4
CASSLARENTEAAFF	TGTGCCAGCAGCTTAGCCAGGGAGAACACTGAAGCAGCCTTCTTT	NA	NA	TRBV7-9	TRBJ1-1
CASSIDSGSDYGYIF	TGTGCCAGCAGTATAGACAGCGGGTCGGACTATGGGTACATCTTC	NA	NA	TRBV19	TRBJ1-2
CASSFPGSGGSEYF	TGTGCCAGCAGCTTTCCGGGAAGTGGGGGGAGCGAGTATTTT	NA	NA	TRBV7-9	TRBJ2-3
CASSLAGGPYGQYVLTF	TGTGCCAGCAGCTTAGCGGGAGGTCCCTATGGGCAGTACGTCCTGACTTTC	NA	few	TRBV7-2	TRBJ2-6
CASSADSASDNPPLHF	TGTGCCAGCAGCGCCGACAGCGCCTCCGATAATCCGCCCCTCCACTTT	NA	NA	TRBV7-8	TRBJ1-6
CASSIGQGNSPLHF	TGTGCCAGTAGTATAGGACAGGGTAATTCACCCCTCCACTTT	TRBD1	few	TRBV19	TRBJ1-6
CASSAASLRNQQLF	TGTGCCAGCAGCGCGGCGTCGTTGAGAAATCAGCAGCTCTTC	NA	NA	TRBV9	TRBJ2-1
CASSLAAGEQINEKLFF	TGTGCCAGCAGCTTGGCCGCAGGAGAACAAATTAATGAAAAACTGTTTTTT	NA	NA	TRBV5-6	TRBJ1-4
CASSWQEGEQYF	TGCGCCAGCAGCTGGCAGGAAGGCGAGCAGTACTTC	NA	NA	TRBV5-1	TRBJ2-7
CASSIVPRDEAFF	TGTGCCAGTAGTATAGTTCCCAGGGATGAAGCTTTCTTT	NA	NA	TRBV19	TRBJ1-1
CSARDRGRREKLFF	TGCAGTGCTAGAGACAGGGGGCGCAGGGAAAAACTGTTTTTT	TRBD1	NA	TRBV20-1	TRBJ1-4
CASSVRGEDRPQLLTF	TGTGCCAGCAGCGTACGGGGTGAGGACCGGCCCCAGCTCCTGACTTTC	NA	NA	TRBV9	TRBJ2-6
CASGGQGAHGANVLTF	TGCGCCAGCGGCGGACAGGGGGCTCACGGGGCCAACGTCCTGACTTTC	TRBD1	NA	TRBV5-1	TRBJ2-6
CASSLTSGRGDKEQFF	TGTGCCAGCAGCTTGACAAGCGGGAGGGGAGACAAGGAGCAGTTCTTC	TRBD2	NA	TRBV7-2	TRBJ2-1
CASSRAGFGLGYTF	TGTGCCAGCAGTCGGGCAGGGTTCGGGCTTGGCTACACCTTC	NA	NA	TRBV2	TRBJ1-2
CASSLGTGGPGLATQYF	TGTGCCAGCAGCCTAGGCACGGGGGGGCCTGGATTGGCGACCCAGTACTTC	TRBD2	once	TRBV11-2	TRBJ2-5
CSASRGFDYGYTF	TGCAGTGCTAGTCGGGGATTTGACTATGGCTACACCTTC	NA	NA	TRBV20-1	TRBJ1-2
CATQFTGADYEQYF	TGTGCCACCCAGTTCACCGGGGCGGACTACGAGCAGTACTTC	NA	NA	TRBV6-1	TRBJ2-7
CASGDGSADTTQFF	TGTGCCAGCGGGGACGGCAGCGCAGATACGACCCAGTTTTTC	NA	NA	TRBV2	TRBJ2-5
CASSIASGADTEHF	TGTGCCAGTAGTATAGCTAGCGGAGCCGATACGGAGCATTTC	TRBD2	NA	TRBV19	TRBJ2-3
CASSSDRLLSPLLF	TGTGCCAGCAGCTCGGACAGATTACTGTCACCCCTCCTCTTC	NA	NA	TRBV9	TRBJ2-1
CASSFGTRTKETQYF	TGTGCCAGCAGCTTCGGGACTAGGACAAAAGAGACCCAGTACTTC	TRBD2	once	TRBV5-8	TRBJ2-5
CASSLAHGTKTPQYF	TGTGCCAGCAGCTTAGCCCACGGGACCAAAACGCCCCAGTACTTC	NA	NA	TRBV7-6	TRBJ2-5
CASSPGGIHEQYF	TGTGCCAGCAGCCCCGGGGGGATCCATGAGCAGTATTTC	TRBD2	NA	TRBV2	TRBJ2-1